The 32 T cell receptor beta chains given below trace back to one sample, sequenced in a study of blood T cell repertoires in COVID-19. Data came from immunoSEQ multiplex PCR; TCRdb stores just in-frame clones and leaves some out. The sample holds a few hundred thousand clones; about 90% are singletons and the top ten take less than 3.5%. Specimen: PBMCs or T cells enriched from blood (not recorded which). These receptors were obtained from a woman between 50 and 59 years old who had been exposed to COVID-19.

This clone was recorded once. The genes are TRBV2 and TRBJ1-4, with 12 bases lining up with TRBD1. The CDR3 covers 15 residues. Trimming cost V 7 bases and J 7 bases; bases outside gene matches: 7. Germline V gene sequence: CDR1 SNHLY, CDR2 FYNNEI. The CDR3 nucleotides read TGTGCCAGCACCATGGGACAGGGGGCAAGTGAAAAACTGTTTTTT. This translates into CASTMGQGASEKLFF. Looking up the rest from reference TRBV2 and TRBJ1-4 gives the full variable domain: EPEVTQTPSHQVTQMGQEVILRCVPISNHLYFYWYRQILGQKVEFLVSFYNNEISEKSEIFDDQFSVERPDGSNFTLKIRSTKLEDSAMYFCASTMGQGASEKLFFGSGTQLSVL.

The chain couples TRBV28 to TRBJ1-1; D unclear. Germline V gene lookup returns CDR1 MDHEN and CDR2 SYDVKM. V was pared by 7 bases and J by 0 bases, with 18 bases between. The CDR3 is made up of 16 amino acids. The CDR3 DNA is TGTGCCAGCACTCCCTTGGGCGTTCCGATGAACACTGAAGCTTTCTTT. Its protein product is CASTPLGVPMNTEAFF.

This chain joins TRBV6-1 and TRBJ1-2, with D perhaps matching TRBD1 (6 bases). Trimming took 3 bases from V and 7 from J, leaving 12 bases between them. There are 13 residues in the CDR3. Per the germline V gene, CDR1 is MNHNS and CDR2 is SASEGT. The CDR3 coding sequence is TGTGCCAGCAGTGAGGCAGGGGCTGGTGGCTACACCTTC. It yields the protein CASSEAGAGGYTF.

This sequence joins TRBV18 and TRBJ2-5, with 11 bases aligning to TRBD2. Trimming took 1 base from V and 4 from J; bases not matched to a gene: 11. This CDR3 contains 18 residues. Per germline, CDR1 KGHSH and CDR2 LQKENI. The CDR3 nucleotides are TGTGCCAGCTCACCACTGGGCCTAGCGGGGGGCCTGGCAGAGACCCAGTACTTC. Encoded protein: CASSPLGLAGGLAETQYF.

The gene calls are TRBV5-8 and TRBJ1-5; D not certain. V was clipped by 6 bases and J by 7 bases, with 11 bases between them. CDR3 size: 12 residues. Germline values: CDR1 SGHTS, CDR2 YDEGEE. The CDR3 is CASTHRVQPQHF. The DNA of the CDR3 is TGTGCCAGCACCCATCGGGTCCAGCCCCAGCATTTT.

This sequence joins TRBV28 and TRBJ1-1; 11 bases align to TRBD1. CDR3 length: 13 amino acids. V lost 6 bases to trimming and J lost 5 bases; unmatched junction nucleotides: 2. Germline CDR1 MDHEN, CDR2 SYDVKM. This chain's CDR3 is CASRGTGGTEAFF. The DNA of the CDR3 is TGTGCCAGCAGAGGGACAGGGGGAACTGAAGCTTTCTTT.

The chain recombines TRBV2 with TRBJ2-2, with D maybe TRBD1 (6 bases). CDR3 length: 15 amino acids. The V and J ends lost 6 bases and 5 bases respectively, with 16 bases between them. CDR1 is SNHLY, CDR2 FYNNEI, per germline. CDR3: CASRLRDKITGELFF. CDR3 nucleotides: TGTGCCAGCAGGCTCCGGGACAAGATAACCGGGGAGCTGTTTTTT.

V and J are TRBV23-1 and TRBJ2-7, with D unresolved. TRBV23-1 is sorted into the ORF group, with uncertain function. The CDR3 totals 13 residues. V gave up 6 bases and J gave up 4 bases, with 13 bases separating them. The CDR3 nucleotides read TGCGCCAGCAGGCCCATGGCGGCGTACGAGCAGTACTTC. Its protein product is CASRPMAAYEQYF.

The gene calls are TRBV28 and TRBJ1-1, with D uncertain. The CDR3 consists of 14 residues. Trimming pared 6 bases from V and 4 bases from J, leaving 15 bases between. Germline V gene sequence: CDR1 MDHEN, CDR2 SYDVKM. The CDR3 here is CASSLAGKSTEAFF. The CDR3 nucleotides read TGTGCCAGCAGCTTGGCGGGGAAGTCCACTGAAGCTTTCTTT. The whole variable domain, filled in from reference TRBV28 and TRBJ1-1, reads DVKVTQSSRYLVKRTGEKVFLECVQDMDHENMFWYRQDPGLGLRLIYFSYDVKMKEKGDIPEGYSVSREKKERFSLILESASTNQTSMYLCASSLAGKSTEAFFGQGTRLTVV.

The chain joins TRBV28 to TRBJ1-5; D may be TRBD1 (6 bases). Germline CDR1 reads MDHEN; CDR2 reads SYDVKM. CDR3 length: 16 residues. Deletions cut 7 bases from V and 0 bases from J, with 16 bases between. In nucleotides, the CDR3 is TGTGCCAGCAAACAACAGGGACCTTATAGCAATCAGCCCCAGCATTTT. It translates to CASKQQGPYSNQPQHF.

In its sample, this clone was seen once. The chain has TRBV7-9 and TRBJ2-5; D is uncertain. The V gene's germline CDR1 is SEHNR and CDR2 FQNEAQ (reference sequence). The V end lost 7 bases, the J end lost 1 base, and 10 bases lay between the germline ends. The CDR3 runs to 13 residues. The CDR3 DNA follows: TGTGCCAGCACCTACTCAGGCCAAGAGACCCAGTACTTC. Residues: CASTYSGQETQYF. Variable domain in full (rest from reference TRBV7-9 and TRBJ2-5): DTGVSQNPRHKITKRGQNVTFRCDPISEHNRLYWYRQTLGQGPEFLTYFQNEAQLEKSRLLSDRFSAERPKGSFSTLEIQRTEQGDSAMYLCASTYSGQETQYFGPGTRLLVL.

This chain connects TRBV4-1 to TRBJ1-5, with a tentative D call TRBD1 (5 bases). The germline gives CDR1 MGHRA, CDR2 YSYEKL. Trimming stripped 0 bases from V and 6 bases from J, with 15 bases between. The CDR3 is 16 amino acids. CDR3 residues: CASSQEGRVSGQPQHF. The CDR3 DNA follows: TGCGCCAGCAGCCAAGAGGGCAGGGTATCCGGTCAGCCCCAGCATTTT.

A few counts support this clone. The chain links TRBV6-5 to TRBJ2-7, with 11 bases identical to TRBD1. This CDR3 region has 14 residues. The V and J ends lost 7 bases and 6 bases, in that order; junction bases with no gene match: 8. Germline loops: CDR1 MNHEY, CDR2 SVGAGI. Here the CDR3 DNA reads TGTGCCAGCACGCCGGACAGGGGGCTTACCGAGCAGTACTTC. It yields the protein CASTPDRGLTEQYF.

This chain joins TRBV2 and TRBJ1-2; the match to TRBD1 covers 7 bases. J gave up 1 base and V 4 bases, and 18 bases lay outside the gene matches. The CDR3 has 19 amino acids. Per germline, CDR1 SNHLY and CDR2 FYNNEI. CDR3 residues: CASSAGVGTVSLLNYGYTF. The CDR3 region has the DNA TGTGCCAGCAGTGCAGGGGTAGGGACAGTCAGTCTACTTAACTATGGCTACACCTTC.

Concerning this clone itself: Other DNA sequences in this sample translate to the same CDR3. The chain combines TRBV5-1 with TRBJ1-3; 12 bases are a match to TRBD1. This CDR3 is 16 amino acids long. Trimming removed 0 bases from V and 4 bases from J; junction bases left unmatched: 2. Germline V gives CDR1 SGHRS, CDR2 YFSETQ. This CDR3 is CASSLEGQGAGNTIYF. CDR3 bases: TGCGCCAGCAGCTTGGAGGGACAGGGGGCCGGAAACACCATATATTTT.

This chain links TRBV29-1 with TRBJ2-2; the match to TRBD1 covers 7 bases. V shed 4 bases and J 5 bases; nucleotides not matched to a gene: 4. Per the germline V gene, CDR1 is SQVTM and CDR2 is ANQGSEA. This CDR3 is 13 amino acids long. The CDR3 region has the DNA TGCAGCGTTGTGGCAGGGGGAACCGGGGAGCTGTTTTTT. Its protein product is CSVVAGGTGELFF.

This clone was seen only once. For the CDR3, the DNA is TGTGCCAGTAGTGCTAGACAGGGAACTAGCAATCAGCCCCAGCATTTT. Translating it yields CASSARQGTSNQPQHF. The chain carries TRBV19 and TRBJ1-5, with 7 bases that match TRBD1. V lost 5 bases to trimming and J lost 0 bases; unmatched junction nucleotides: 7. The CDR3 is 16 residues long. Per germline, CDR1 LNHDA and CDR2 SQIVND (reference sequence). The complete variable domain, with remaining parts taken from reference TRBV19 and TRBJ1-5, reads DGGITQSPKYLFRKEGQNVTLSCEQNLNHDAMYWYRQDPGQGLRLIYYSQIVNDFQKGDIAEGYSVSREKKESFPLTVTSAQKNPTAFYLCASSARQGTSNQPQHFGDGTRLSIL.

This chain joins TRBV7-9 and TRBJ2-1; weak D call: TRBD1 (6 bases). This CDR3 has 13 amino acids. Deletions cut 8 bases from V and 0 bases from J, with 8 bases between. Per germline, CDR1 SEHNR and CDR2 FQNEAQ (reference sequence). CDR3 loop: CASQGGSYNEQFF. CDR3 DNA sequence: TGTGCCAGCCAAGGGGGCTCCTACAATGAGCAGTTCTTC.

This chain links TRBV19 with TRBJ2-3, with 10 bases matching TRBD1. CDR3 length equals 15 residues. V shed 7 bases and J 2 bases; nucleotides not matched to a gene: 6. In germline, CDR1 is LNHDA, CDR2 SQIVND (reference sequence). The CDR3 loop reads CASTQGQGSTDTQYF. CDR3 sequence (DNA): TGTGCCAGTACCCAGGGACAGGGGTCCACAGATACGCAGTATTTT.

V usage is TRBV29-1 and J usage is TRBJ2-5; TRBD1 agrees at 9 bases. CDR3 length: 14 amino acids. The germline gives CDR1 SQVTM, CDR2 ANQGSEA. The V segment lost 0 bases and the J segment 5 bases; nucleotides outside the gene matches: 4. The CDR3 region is CSVEEGDRDETQYF. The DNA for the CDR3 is TGCAGCGTTGAAGAAGGGGACAGGGACGAGACCCAGTACTTC.

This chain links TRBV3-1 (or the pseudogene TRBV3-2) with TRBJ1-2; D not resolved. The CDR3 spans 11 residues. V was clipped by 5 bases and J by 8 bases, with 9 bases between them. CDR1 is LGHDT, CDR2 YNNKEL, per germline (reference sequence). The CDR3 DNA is TGTGCCAGCAGCTCCACGGTAGGCTACACCTTC. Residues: CASSSTVGYTF.

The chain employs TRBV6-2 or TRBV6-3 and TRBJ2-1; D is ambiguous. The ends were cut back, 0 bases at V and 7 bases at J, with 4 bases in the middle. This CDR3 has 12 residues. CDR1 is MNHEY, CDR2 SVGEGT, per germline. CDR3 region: CASSYSSNEQFF. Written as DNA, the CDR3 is TGTGCCAGCAGTTACTCGTCAAATGAGCAGTTCTTC.

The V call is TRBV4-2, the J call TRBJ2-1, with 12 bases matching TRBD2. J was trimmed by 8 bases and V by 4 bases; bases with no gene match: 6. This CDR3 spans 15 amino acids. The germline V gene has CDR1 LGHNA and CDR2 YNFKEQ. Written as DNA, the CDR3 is TGTGCCAGCAGCCCGACTAGCGGGGGTCGCGATGAGCAGTTCTTC. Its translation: CASSPTSGGRDEQFF.

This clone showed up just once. CDR3 residues: CATSRAGQGARSVWTEAFF. As DNA, the CDR3 is TGTGCCACCAGCAGAGCCGGACAGGGGGCAAGATCAGTTTGGACTGAAGCTTTCTTT. V is TRBV15 and J is TRBJ1-1; 11 nucleotides line up with TRBD1. The CDR3 is made up of 19 amino acids. Trimming at V came to 1 base and at J to 5 bases, leaving 15 bases not matched to a gene. Per germline, CDR1 LNHNV and CDR2 YYDKDF (reference sequence).

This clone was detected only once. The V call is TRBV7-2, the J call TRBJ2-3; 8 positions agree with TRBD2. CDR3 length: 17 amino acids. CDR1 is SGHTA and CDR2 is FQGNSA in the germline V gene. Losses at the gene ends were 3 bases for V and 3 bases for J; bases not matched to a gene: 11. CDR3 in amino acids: CASSLGSGGPGTDTQYF. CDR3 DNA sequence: TGTGCCAGCAGCTTGGGTTCGGGGGGGCCAGGAACAGATACGCAGTATTTT.

The CDR3 nucleotides are TGTGCCAGCAGTGAGAGGACAGGGTTTTACAATGAGCAGTTCTTC. Translating gives CASSERTGFYNEQFF. The chain couples TRBV28 to TRBJ2-1, with 8 nucleotides matching TRBD1. V was pared by 5 bases and J by 4 bases, with 7 bases of the junction left unmatched. This CDR3 is 15 amino acids long. The germline V gene encodes CDR1 MDHEN and CDR2 SYDVKM.

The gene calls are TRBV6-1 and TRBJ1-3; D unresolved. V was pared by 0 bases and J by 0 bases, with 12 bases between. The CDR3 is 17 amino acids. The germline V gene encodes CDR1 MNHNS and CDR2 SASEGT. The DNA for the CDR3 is TGTGCCAGCAGTGAAGCGTATGTTTCGAGCTCTGGAAACACCATATATTTT. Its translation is CASSEAYVSSSGNTIYF.

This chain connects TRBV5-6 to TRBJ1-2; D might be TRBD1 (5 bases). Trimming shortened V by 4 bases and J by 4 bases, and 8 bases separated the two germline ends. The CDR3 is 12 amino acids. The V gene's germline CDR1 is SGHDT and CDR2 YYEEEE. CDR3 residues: CASSMTVYGYTF. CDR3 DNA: TGTGCCAGCAGCATGACAGTCTATGGCTACACCTTC.

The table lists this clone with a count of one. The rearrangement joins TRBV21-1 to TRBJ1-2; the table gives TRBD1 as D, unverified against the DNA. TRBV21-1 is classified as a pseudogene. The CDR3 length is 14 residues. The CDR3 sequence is CASTRQGTSDGYTF. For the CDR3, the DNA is TGTGCCAGCACTAGACAGGGAACGAGCGATGGCTACACCTTC.

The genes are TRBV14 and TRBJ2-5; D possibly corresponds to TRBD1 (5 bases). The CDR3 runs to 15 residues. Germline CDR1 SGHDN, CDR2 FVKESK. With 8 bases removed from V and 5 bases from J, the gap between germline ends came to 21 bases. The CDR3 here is CASAVGQGIWETQYF. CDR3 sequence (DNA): TGTGCCAGCGCCGTCGGCCAGGGAATTTGGGAGACCCAGTACTTC.

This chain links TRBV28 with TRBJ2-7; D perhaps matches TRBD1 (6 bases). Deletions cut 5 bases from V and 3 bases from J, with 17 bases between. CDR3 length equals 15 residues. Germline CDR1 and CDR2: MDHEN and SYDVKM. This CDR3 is CASSPLQLGGYEQYF. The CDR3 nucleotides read TGTGCCAGCAGTCCCCTTCAATTAGGGGGCTACGAGCAGTACTTC.

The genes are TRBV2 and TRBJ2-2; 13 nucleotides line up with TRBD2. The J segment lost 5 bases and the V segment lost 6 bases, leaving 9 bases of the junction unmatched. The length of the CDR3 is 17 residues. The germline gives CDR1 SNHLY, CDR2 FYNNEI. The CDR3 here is CASSSGLAGVRTGELFF. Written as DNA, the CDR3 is TGTGCCAGCAGCTCAGGACTAGCGGGGGTCCGAACCGGGGAGCTGTTTTTT.